These T cell receptor beta chains were read from a single sample in a study of graft-versus-host responses after intestinal transplantation. This table comes from immunoSEQ multiplex PCR, and its TCRdb copy is limited to in-frame clones, with some not included. The table lists roughly 75,000 clones, about nine tenths of them singletons. Their antigens are not known. This sample comprised unstimulated CD4+ T cells sorted from spleen or lymph node cells, obtained before intestinal transplant. The source of these receptors is a human donor who received an intestinal transplant. Both conserved end residues are part of each CDR3. The D gene is left open where the match is weak. Clone size, where shown, is once, few, many, or a class for clones that have expanded.

cdr3_aa cdr3_nt j_call d_call clone_size v_call
CASSYYRTGRSEQYF TGTGCCAGCAGTTACTACCGGACAGGGAGGAGCGAGCAGTACTTC TRBJ2-7 TRBD1 NA TRBV6-5
CASRLGGEGGVNEKLFF TGTGCCAGCAGACTTGGGGGCGAGGGCGGAGTGAATGAAAAACTGTTTTTT TRBJ1-4 NA once TRBV27
CASSLTGGSSYNEQFF TGCGCCAGCAGCCTAACTGGGGGGAGCTCCTACAATGAGCAGTTCTTC TRBJ2-1 NA NA TRBV4-3
CASNQGGCQPQHF TGCGCCAGCAACCAAGGGGGCTGTCAGCCCCAGCATTTT TRBJ1-5 TRBD1 NA TRBV23-1
CASSLTPGSGTEAFF TGCGCCAGCAGCTTGACCCCAGGGTCGGGCACTGAAGCTTTCTTT TRBJ1-1 NA NA TRBV5-1
CAWNRDRGNTYNSPLHF TGTGCCTGGAACCGGGACAGGGGTAACACCTATAATTCACCCCTCCACTTT TRBJ1-6 TRBD1 NA TRBV30
CASSIDGGIVGTEAFF TGTGCCAGTAGTATAGATGGAGGAATTGTTGGCACTGAAGCTTTCTTT TRBJ1-1 NA NA TRBV19
CASSQLDRGRGETQYF TGTGCCAGCAGCCAACTTGACAGGGGGCGCGGGGAGACCCAGTACTTC TRBJ2-5 TRBD1 NA TRBV7-2
CASGLAQGITPGTEAFF TGTGCTAGTGGTTTGGCACAGGGAATAACTCCGGGTACTGAAGCTTTCTTT TRBJ1-1 NA NA TRBV12-5
CASSGQGLYQPQHF TGTGCCAGCAGTGGTCAGGGCTTGTATCAGCCCCAGCATTTT TRBJ1-5 NA NA TRBV2
CASSHRDQRADQPQHF TGTGCCAGTAGTCACAGGGACCAGAGAGCTGATCAGCCCCAGCATTTT TRBJ1-5 NA NA TRBV19
CASSLAPLILHEQYF TGTGCCAGCAGCTTAGCCCCACTTATTCTCCACGAGCAGTACTTC TRBJ2-7 NA NA TRBV11-2
CASSYSRSGSEKLFF TGTGCCAGCAGTTACTCGCGGAGTGGGAGTGAAAAACTGTTTTTT TRBJ1-4 NA NA TRBV6-6
CSDPGQGKGGHEQYF TGCAGCGACCCGGGACAGGGGAAAGGGGGCCACGAGCAGTACTTC TRBJ2-7 TRBD1 NA TRBV29-1
CAYAGLAGGPTDTQYF TGTGCCTATGCAGGACTAGCGGGGGGCCCGACAGATACGCAGTATTTT TRBJ2-3 TRBD2 NA TRBV30
CAISDSGANYGYTF TGTGCCATCAGTGATTCAGGGGCTAACTATGGCTACACCTTC TRBJ1-2 NA NA TRBV10-3
CASSIVQGGPNEQYF TGTGCCAGTAGTATAGTACAGGGGGGGCCGAACGAGCAGTACTTC TRBJ2-7 NA few TRBV19
CASSGTGGNSPLHF TGTGCCAGCAGTGGGACAGGGGGTAATTCACCCCTCCACTTT TRBJ1-6 TRBD1 once TRBV2
CASSSPGQGREKLFF TGTGCCAGCAGCTCCCCGGGACAGGGTCGGGAAAAACTGTTTTTT TRBJ1-4 TRBD1 once TRBV7-2
CASSYRDKISPLHF TGTGCCAGCAGTTATCGTGACAAAATTTCACCCCTCCACTTT TRBJ1-6 NA NA TRBV6-5
CASSWGTGGGKTQYF TGTGCCAGCAGCTGGGGGACAGGGGGCGGGAAGACCCAGTACTTC TRBJ2-5 TRBD1 NA TRBV5-6
CNVSYSQETQYF TGCAACGTATCGTATAGTCAAGAGACCCAGTACTTC TRBJ2-5 NA once TRBV29-1
CASSRGVTGPRAPLHF TGTGCCAGCAGCCGAGGCGTGACAGGGCCCCGGGCACCCCTCCACTTT TRBJ1-6 TRBD1 NA TRBV7-8
CASSPAGGNTGELFF TGCGCCAGCAGTCCCGCGGGGGGCAACACCGGGGAGCTGTTTTTT TRBJ2-2 TRBD2 NA TRBV4-3
CASSLVTYGYTF TGTGCCAGCAGCTTGGTGACTTATGGCTACACCTTC TRBJ1-2 NA once TRBV5-6
CASSLVQGLRGAGYTF TGCGCCAGCAGCTTGGTACAGGGGTTGAGGGGAGCTGGCTACACCTTC TRBJ1-2 TRBD1 NA TRBV5-1
CASSLSPDKSYEQYF TGTGCCAGCAGCTTGTCTCCAGATAAGTCCTACGAGCAGTACTTC TRBJ2-7 NA NA TRBV7-9